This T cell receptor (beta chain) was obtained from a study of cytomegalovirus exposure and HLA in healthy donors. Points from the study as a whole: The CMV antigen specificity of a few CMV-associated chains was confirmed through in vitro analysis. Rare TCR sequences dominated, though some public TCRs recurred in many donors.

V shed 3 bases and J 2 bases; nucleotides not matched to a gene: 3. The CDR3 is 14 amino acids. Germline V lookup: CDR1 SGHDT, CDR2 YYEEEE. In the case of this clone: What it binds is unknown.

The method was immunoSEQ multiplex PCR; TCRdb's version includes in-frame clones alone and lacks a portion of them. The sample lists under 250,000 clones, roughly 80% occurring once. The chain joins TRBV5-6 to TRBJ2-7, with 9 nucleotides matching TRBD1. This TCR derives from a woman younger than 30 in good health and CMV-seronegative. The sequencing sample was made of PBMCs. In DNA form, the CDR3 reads TGTGCCAGCAGCTATGGACAGGGGCCCTACGAGCAGTACTTC. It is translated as CASSYGQGPYEQYF.